In this sample, the clone carrying this T cell receptor (beta chain) turned up many times. Its cognate antigen is unknown. This entry belongs to a study of Graves' ophthalmopathy and Graves' hyperthyroidism. Study context: Specimen type is peripheral blood, obtained at initial diagnosis before any treatment. General study results and limits: Separation of ophthalmopathy from stable hyperthyroidism was achieved by a 13-signature model, at 85% to 90% sensitivity and around 81% specificity.

Hyperthyroidism patients were newly diagnosed, under 2 months' duration, aged 18 to 65. Other autoimmune diseases, uncontrolled infections, pregnancy or lactation led to the exclusion of patients. The study amplified TCR beta CDR3 regions using RNA transcripts. The library came from an HTBI-primed first-round RT-PCR and a second-round multiplex PCR. MiXCR was run by TCRdb on the multiplex PCR reads, yielding one entry per CDR3 protein. The table records more than 300,000 distinct CDR3 sequences, 15% of them present only once. Germline values: CDR1 MNHNS, CDR2 SASEGT. CDR3 length equals 15 residues. Between the trimmed V and J ends, which lost 0 bases and 4 bases, there was a span of 10 bases.

The TCR originated in a woman younger than 30 with stable Graves' hyperthyroidism. The gene calls are TRBV6-1 and TRBJ1-3; D is unresolved. The sample taken for sequencing was peripheral blood. The CDR3 loop reads CASSEAGLIGNTIYF. Written as DNA, the CDR3 is TGTGCCAGCAGTGAAGCCGGACTGATAGGAAACACCATATATTTT.